The entry that follows covers one T cell receptor beta chain sequence. Which antigen it targets is not known. It has no much larger one-base neighbor in the sample; base qualities were not kept. The immunoSEQ Assay, a bias-controlled multiplex PCR, was used to amplify TCRbeta CDR3 regions from genomic DNA. The authors' analysis ran thus. Within the assay, amplification of reference gene primers was used to estimate how many nucleated cells each sample contained. Sequence reads were collapsed and filtered to measure the absolute abundance of every unique TCRbeta CDR3 rearrangement. For each sample, productive Simpson clonality was calculated as the square root of Simpson's diversity index over productive rearrangements. TCRdb provides this immuneACCESS table in a form limited to in-frame rearrangements. Some clones are lacking; in checked studies, under half of them reflect an unresolved V gene, and why the rest are absent is not known. V, J and clone size are those of that table, while D and trimming were read from the DNA. This sample comprises around 130,000 clones, around 86% of them detected only once. Jointly, the top ten make up roughly 9% of the sample.

Each collaborating institution followed its own protocols to collect whole blood in K2EDTA tubes. Collaborator samples were shipped for TCRbeta analysis as frozen whole blood, isolated PBMCs, or DNA extracted from either sample type. This record comes from a study of blood T cell repertoires in COVID-19 (dated by TCRdb to about 2020). Background for the entire study: Samples from collaborators originated in the United States, Italy and Spain and spanned both the acute and convalescent phases of COVID-19. The prospective study material was composed of cDNA or gDNA derived from T cells, B-cell-depleted T cells, or PBMCs. Deeply sampled blood TCRbeta repertoires from subjects exposed to, actively infected with, or recovered from COVID-19 were included in the dataset. A freely available public database, intended as a resource for researchers studying the immune response to SARS-CoV-2, is where the repertoires were released. The samples were drawn from two sources: the first 160 participants of the ongoing ImmuneRACE study, and approximately 1,300 subjects contributed by 6 global collaborators. A de-identified subject ID, COVID-19 status, age in years and sex were almost always included in the sample metadata. Where available, HLA class I and class II types were obtained from metadata supplied by the sample provider rather than from assay-based typing. Beyond this particular receptor, the publication reports: Clinical and demographic metadata were provided uncurated, with the amount varying by source and participant.

The junction carries 14 bases between V and J, which are trimmed by 0 bases and 2 bases respectively. The CDR3, cysteine through phenylalanine, is 16 amino acids long. The entry retains the CDR3 DNA only, 48 bases that are in frame from base 1. As encoded in the germline V gene, CDR1 is SGDLS while CDR2 is YYNGEE. In this chain, TRBV9 is recombined with TRBJ1-1, with the D gene call left open. The material sequenced was peripheral blood. This sequence originates from a middle-aged man with active or convalescent COVID-19. At the DNA level, the sequence is TGTGCCAGCAGCGTAGGCGGTGGCACGGGTAACACTGAAGCTTTCTTT. It translates as CASSVGGGTGNTEAFF.